This T cell receptor beta chain was sequenced in a study of neoadjuvant anti-PD-1 for oral cavity cancer. Most PBMC samples had 480 ng input DNA in six replicates. Method: immunoSEQ multiplex PCR; TCRdb's copy keeps in-frame clones and lacks some. The sample holds some 30,000 clones, 80% seen once. To note about this clone: The antigen remains unidentified.

Overall study findings and caveats: Only a few patients per response group were TCR-analyzed; validation needed.

The time point was: after neoadjuvant nivolumab, at surgical resection. The CDR3 is 14 amino acids. Germline-derived CDR1 and CDR2 are MDHEN and SYDVKM. V was shortened by 7 bases and J by 8 bases, with 17 bases between the two germline ends. The receptor's source is a person aged 35-80 years with oral cavity squamous cell carcinoma. The sample consisted of PBMCs, taken after nivolumab (anti-PD-1) treatment. This chain uses TRBV28 with TRBJ1-4, with D unclear. The CDR3 sequence: CASNPGEVGEKLFF. The CDR3 DNA follows: TGTGCCAGCAACCCTGGGGAGGTTGGGGAAAAACTGTTTTTT.